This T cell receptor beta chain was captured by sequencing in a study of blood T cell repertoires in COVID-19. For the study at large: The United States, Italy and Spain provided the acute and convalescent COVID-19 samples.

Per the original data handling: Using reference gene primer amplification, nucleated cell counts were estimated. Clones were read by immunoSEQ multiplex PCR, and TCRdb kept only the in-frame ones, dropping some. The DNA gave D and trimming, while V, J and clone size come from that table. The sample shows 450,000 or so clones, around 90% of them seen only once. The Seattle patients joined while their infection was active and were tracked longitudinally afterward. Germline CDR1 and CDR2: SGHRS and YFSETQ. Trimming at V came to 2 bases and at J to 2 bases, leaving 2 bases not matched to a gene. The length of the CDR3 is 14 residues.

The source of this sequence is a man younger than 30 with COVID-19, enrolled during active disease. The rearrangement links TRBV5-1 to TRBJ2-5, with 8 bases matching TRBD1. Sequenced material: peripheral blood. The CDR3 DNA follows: TGCGCCAGCAGCTTTTACAGGGGGCAAGAGACCCAGTACTTC. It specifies CASSFYRGQETQYF.